This T cell receptor beta chain is drawn from a study of spatial heterogeneity in lung cancer. The wider study: Fewer alpha-chain than beta-chain sequences were consistently detected. Whole-study findings and limits: Blood showed ubiquitous tumor TCRs more often at resection than at routine follow-up.

As to time point: blood at routine non-recurrence follow-up after resection. Comments on this clonotype: Its specificity is not known.

Each TCR cDNA molecule bore a unique molecular identifier. TCRdb recomputed calls from the 5' RACE reads with MiXCR, one row per CDR3 protein. The sample has 1,000 to 1,500 distinct CDR3 sequences, less than 30% seen once. The CDR3 totals 17 residues. Germline CDR1 is MNHEY and CDR2 is SVGEGT. Trimming at V came to 0 bases and at J to 3 bases, leaving 8 bases not matched to a gene. This receptor was identified in a male donor with early-stage non-small cell lung cancer. This chain uses TRBV6-2 or TRBV6-3 with TRBJ2-1, with 7 positions matching TRBD1. The source material was PBMCs, sampled at follow-up. Here the CDR3 DNA reads TGTGCCAGCAGTTACTCGATGGGGCAGGGGGTCTACAATGAGCAGTTCTTC. This gives the protein CASSYSMGQGVYNEQFF.